A selection of T cell receptor beta chains follows, all from one sample in a study of cytomegalovirus exposure and HLA in healthy donors. Clones were sequenced by immunoSEQ multiplex PCR, and TCRdb holds only the in-frame ones, with some missing. The sample includes under 150,000 clones, 83% of them seen just once. Sequenced sample: PBMCs. These receptors were obtained from a girl aged 2 to 10 in good health and CMV-seronegative. CDR3s include the opening cysteine and the closing phenylalanine or tryptophan. Fields, in order: clone size, J gene, D gene, V gene, CDR3 protein, CDR3 DNA. A D gene is named only where the DNA matches it firmly. Some rows mark clone size as missing; the rest say once, few, many or name a class of expanded clone.

- | TRBJ1-5 | - | TRBV19 | CASSIGQVNQPQHF | TGTGCCAGTAGTATTGGGCAGGTCAATCAGCCCCAGCATTTT
- | TRBJ2-2 | TRBD1 | TRBV7-9 | CASSGDSLNTGELFF | TGTGCCAGCAGCGGGGACAGCTTAAACACCGGGGAGCTGTTTTTT
- | TRBJ1-5 | TRBD1 | TRBV30 | CAWSDPNRGTQPQHF | TGTGCCTGGAGTGACCCGAACAGGGGCACTCAGCCCCAGCATTTT
- | TRBJ1-1 | - | TRBV30 | CAWSATGTNTEAFF | TGTGCCTGGAGTGCCACAGGGACGAACACTGAAGCTTTCTTT
- | TRBJ1-2 | TRBD1 | TRBV5-6 | CASSYGDRGFVLETGGYTF | TGTGCCAGCAGCTACGGGGACAGGGGGTTCGTTTTGGAAACTGGTGGCTACACCTTC
once | TRBJ2-5 | TRBD1 | TRBV7-8 | CASSLQGLQETQYF | TGTGCCAGCAGCCTACAGGGGCTCCAAGAGACCCAGTACTTC
- | TRBJ1-2 | TRBD1 | TRBV25-1 | CASSGTGESHTF | TGTGCCAGCAGTGGGACAGGGGAGTCTCACACCTTC
- | TRBJ2-7 | - | TRBV7-9 | CASSHSGYEQYF | TGTGCCAGCAGCCATAGCGGTTACGAGCAGTACTTC
once | TRBJ1-1 | - | TRBV10-3 | CAISEPARPGRGTEAFF | TGTGCCATCAGTGAGCCAGCCCGCCCGGGGAGAGGGACTGAAGCTTTCTTT
- | TRBJ2-1 | TRBD2 | TRBV13 | CASSLGLAAIFNEQFF | TGTGCCAGCAGCCTCGGGCTAGCGGCTATTTTTAATGAGCAGTTCTTC
- | TRBJ1-3 | - | TRBV6-1 | CASSAESGAWRGNTIYF | TGTGCCAGCAGTGCCGAGTCAGGGGCCTGGAGGGGAAACACCATATATTTT
- | TRBJ2-3 | - | TRBV10-2 | CASSVGSGSQYF | TGCGCCAGCAGTGTTGGGAGCGGGTCGCAGTATTTT
- | TRBJ2-1 | TRBD2 | TRBV29-1 | CSVEGGLLGASGRMIRGYNEQFF | TGCAGCGTTGAAGGGGGTCTCCTCGGGGCTAGCGGGAGAATGATCAGGGGCTACAATGAGCAGTTCTTC
- | TRBJ2-1 | TRBD2 | TRBV25-1 | CASSGTPQREVYNEQFF | TGTGCCAGCAGTGGCACGCCCCAGCGGGAGGTCTACAATGAGCAGTTCTTC
once | TRBJ1-4 | - | TRBV7-9 | CASSRRQATNEKLFF | TGTGCCAGCAGCCGCAGACAAGCAACTAATGAAAAACTGTTTTTT
- | TRBJ2-1 | TRBD2 | TRBV11-3 | CASSLGTSNWDEQFF | TGTGCCAGCAGCCTAGGGACTAGCAATTGGGACGAGCAGTTCTTC
- | TRBJ1-2 | - | TRBV7-6 | CASSLAGVGYGYTF | TGTGCCAGCAGCTTAGCAGGCGTCGGGTATGGCTACACCTTC
- | TRBJ2-1 | - | TRBV30 | CAWSVTGSGQFF | TGTGCCTGGAGTGTCACCGGGAGTGGTCAGTTCTTC
few | TRBJ2-1 | TRBD1 | TRBV4-1 | CASSRDREQFF | TGCGCCAGCAGCCGGGACAGGGAGCAGTTCTTC
- | TRBJ1-1 | TRBD1 | TRBV19 | CASSSPTGARAEAFF | TGTGCCAGTAGTTCACCGACAGGGGCTAGGGCTGAAGCTTTCTTT
- | TRBJ2-2 | - | TRBV9 | CASSVVPRVGTGELFF | TGTGCCAGCAGCGTAGTCCCCCGGGTTGGTACCGGGGAGCTGTTTTTT
- | TRBJ1-4 | - | TRBV25-1 | CASSGTGSNLKLFF | TGTGCCAGCAGTGGAACAGGGTCCAATTTGAAACTGTTTTTT
few | TRBJ2-4 | TRBD1 | TRBV28 | CASRRTGTNIQYF | TGTGCCAGCAGACGGACAGGGACAAACATTCAGTACTTC
once | TRBJ2-7 | TRBD1 | TRBV9 | CASSGGGIGSYEQYF | TGTGCCAGCAGCGGAGGGGGCATCGGGTCCTACGAGCAGTACTTC
few | TRBJ1-4 | TRBD1 | TRBV7-9 | CASSLVLGTGGEKLFF | TGTGCCAGCAGCTTAGTGTTGGGGACAGGGGGCGAAAAACTGTTTTTT
- | TRBJ1-5 | - | TRBV16 | CASSQSNTNQPQHF | TGTGCCAGCAGCCAATCCAACACAAATCAGCCCCAGCATTTT
once | TRBJ1-6 | TRBD1 | TRBV27 | CASSLEGQDNNSPLHF | TGTGCCAGCAGTTTAGAGGGACAGGACAATAATTCACCCCTCCACTTT
few | TRBJ1-3 | TRBD1 | TRBV7-8 | CASSTRQGVSGNTIYF | TGTGCCAGCAGCACCCGACAGGGGGTCTCTGGAAACACCATATATTTT
few | TRBJ2-7 | TRBD1 | TRBV4-1 | CASSRPQGDEQYF | TGCGCCAGCAGCCGCCCACAGGGGGACGAGCAGTACTTC
- | TRBJ1-2 | TRBD1 | TRBV19 | CASSTSGTGTYGYTF | TGTGCCAGTAGTACCTCCGGGACAGGGACCTATGGCTACACCTTC
- | TRBJ2-7 | - | TRBV21-1 | CASPKWGGLAGTTYEQYF | TGTGCCAGTCCCAAATGGGGGGGACTAGCGGGAACTACCTACGAGCAGTACTTC
- | TRBJ1-4 | TRBD1 | TRBV9 | CASSEGQGAASREKLFF | TGTGCCAGCAGCGAAGGACAGGGGGCGGCAAGTCGTGAAAAACTGTTTTTT
few | TRBJ2-5 | TRBD2 | TRBV5-1 | CASSTRTSGSRETQYF | TGCGCCAGCAGCACCAGGACTAGCGGGAGTAGGGAGACCCAGTACTTC
- | TRBJ1-1 | - | TRBV4-2 | CASSQDRDTEAFF | TGTGCCAGCAGCCAAGACAGGGATACTGAAGCTTTCTTT
- | TRBJ1-2 | - | TRBV7-2 | CASSAVGDYGYTF | TGTGCCAGCAGCGCGGTCGGGGACTATGGCTACACCTTC
- | TRBJ2-1 | TRBD2 | TRBV10-1 | CASSLTPKTSGSLSSYNEQFF | TGCGCCAGCAGCCTCACCCCGAAGACTAGCGGGAGCCTATCCTCATACAATGAGCAGTTCTTC
few | TRBJ1-5 | - | TRBV28 | CASSLRQAPYSNQPQHF | TGTGCCAGCAGTCTAAGACAGGCTCCATATAGCAATCAGCCCCAGCATTTT
medium-sized | TRBJ2-5 | TRBD1 | TRBV14 | CASSRGTDEETQYF | TGTGCCAGCAGCCGGGGGACAGACGAAGAGACCCAGTACTTC
- | TRBJ2-3 | - | TRBV7-2 | CASSLMPLGLASTDTQYF | TGTGCCAGCAGCTTAATGCCCCTAGGTCTAGCGAGCACAGATACGCAGTATTTT
- | TRBJ1-1 | TRBD1 | TRBV7-9 | CASSPRDRRVLNTEAFF | TGTGCCAGCAGCCCGCGGGACAGACGAGTTCTGAACACTGAAGCTTTCTTT
- | TRBJ2-3 | - | TRBV27 | CASSLSQADTQYF | TGTGCCAGCAGTTTATCGCAGGCGGATACGCAGTATTTT
- | TRBJ2-4 | TRBD2 | TRBV27 | CASSPRTSGRRRDIQYF | TGTGCCAGCAGTCCACGGACTAGCGGGAGGCGTCGAGACATTCAGTACTTC
few | TRBJ1-3 | - | TRBV5-4 | CASSHQGAGNTIYF | TGTGCCAGCAGCCACCAGGGTGCTGGAAACACCATATATTTT
- | TRBJ1-5 | - | TRBV30 | CAWSPGSHSNQPQHF | TGTGCCTGGAGCCCCGGGTCCCATAGCAATCAGCCCCAGCATTTT
- | TRBJ2-7 | - | TRBV2 | CASSSSRGFSTYEQYF | TGTGCCAGCAGTTCCAGCAGGGGTTTTTCAACCTACGAGCAGTACTTC
- | TRBJ1-1 | - | TRBV28 | CASRILPDSLNTEAFF | TGTGCCAGCAGGATCCTACCGGACAGCTTGAACACTGAAGCTTTCTTT
- | TRBJ1-2 | - | TRBV30 | CAWIYAGGYGYTF | TGTGCCTGGATTTATGCGGGGGGCTATGGCTACACCTTC
- | TRBJ2-5 | TRBD2 | TRBV29-1 | CSVEERGGQETQYF | TGCAGCGTTGAAGAGCGGGGGGGCCAAGAGACCCAGTACTTC
- | TRBJ1-1 | TRBD1 | TRBV28 | CASKRTGRIIGDTEAFF | TGTGCCAGCAAAAGGACAGGGCGGATCATCGGGGACACTGAAGCTTTCTTT
- | TRBJ1-2 | - | TRBV2 | CASSELNSRVYGYTF | TGTGCCAGCAGTGAACTCAATTCGAGGGTCTATGGCTACACCTTC
- | TRBJ1-3 | - | TRBV9 | CASSFNGGGAGNTIYF | TGTGCCAGCAGCTTTAACGGGGGGGGAGCGGGAAACACCATATATTTT